This section outlines one T cell receptor beta chain sequence together with its context. The antigen it binds to is not known. Per-nucleotide qualities are absent, and no much larger clonotype sits a single base away. This specimen's treatment or condition label, per the study, means: allogeneic hematopoietic cell transplantation with graft depleted of TCRalphabeta T cells and CD19 B cells. The transplant recipients were children given TCRalphabeta/CD19-depleted allogeneic hematopoietic cell grafts. Library preparation employed PCR. Sequenced using an Illumina HiSeq 2500. To normalize quantification of the TCRbeta repertoire, the TCR libraries were built with molecular barcoding that relied on unique molecular identifiers. Using fastp at Q25 and MiXCR, TCRdb reprocessed the public reads and kept productive beta chains. Rows are unified per CDR3 protein, each entry keeping the most common DNA and genes. The sample contains about 250,000 distinct CDR3 sequences, 20% to 30% of them found a single time. The ten largest make up more than 4.5% of the sample.

This sample is part of a study of T-cell reconstitution after alpha-beta-depleted transplantation in children (dated by TCRdb to about 2016). With regard to the full study: The study quantitatively tracked T-cell immune reconstitution after TCRalphabeta/CD19-depleted allogeneic hematopoietic cell transplantation in children using TCR repertoire profiling. Study-level results and caveats: In some patients, the high TCRbeta diversity seen at day 60 was put down to recipient T cells and intrathymic progenitors that had survived conditioning. Over the following months the frequencies of hyperexpanded clones went down, and after one year T-cell counts and TCRbeta diversity were mostly credited to newly produced T cells. About two months after transplant, the apparently early recovery of alphabetaT-cell counts reportedly depended on just several hundred clones that had expanded rapidly and came from non-depleted graft cells.

From its cysteine to its phenylalanine, the CDR3 spans 16 amino acids. Here the CDR3 DNA is all that survives: 48 bases in frame from base 1. Via the germline V gene, CDR1 is SGDLS and CDR2 YYNGEE. Clipping removes 4 bases from V and 3 bases from J, with 9 as the unmatched junction base count. The rearrangement combines TRBV9 with TRBJ2-3; TRBD1 fits 9 bases in the junction. The sequence derives from a female patient aged 2 to 10 who had a stem cell transplant for congenital amegakaryocytic thrombocytopenia, so the T cells may come from the graft donor. The sequencing here drew on PBMCs, mostly from graft donor cells, taken 360 days after TCRalphabeta/CD19-depleted stem cell transplant. Here is the DNA: TGTGCCAGCAGCCGGAACAGGGGGCGCGGGACAGATACGCAGTATTTT. This sequence encodes CASSRNRGRGTDTQYF.